The rows below give T cell receptor beta chains drawn from one sample of a study of graft-versus-host responses after intestinal transplantation. TCRdb keeps only in-frame clones here, not all; method: immunoSEQ multiplex PCR. Here the sample spans approximately 50,000 clones, around 90% being singletons. The sequencing here drew on PBMCs, taken 26 days after transplant. The receptor source for this set is a human patient who received an intestinal transplant, so some T cells may come from the graft donor. CDR3s include the opening cysteine and the closing phenylalanine or tryptophan.

CDR3	V	J
CAWSVGEETQYF	TRBV30	TRBJ2-5
CASSLDGLAKNIQYF	TRBV7-9	TRBJ2-4
CASSLLGVGQGRTEAFF	TRBV7-2	TRBJ1-1
CAWHRGGGTEAFF	TRBV30	TRBJ1-1
CASSLHGGAGDTQYF	TRBV7-9	TRBJ2-3
CASSEVGGSHEQYF	TRBV2	TRBJ2-7
CASSPRQGATDTQYF	TRBV18	TRBJ2-3
CASSPLSGGTEAFF	TRBV18	TRBJ1-1
CASRATGTGNTGELFF	TRBV27	TRBJ2-2
CASSSAETGPYEQYF	TRBV7-9	TRBJ2-7
CASSSLAASTDTQYF	TRBV19	TRBJ2-3